A selection of T cell receptor beta chains follows, all from one sample in a study of shared clonotypes between healthy human individuals. Clones were sequenced by immunoSEQ multiplex PCR, and TCRdb holds only the in-frame ones, with some missing. The sample yields around 2.1 million clones, about 92% seen once. The sequenced material came from naive CD8+ T cells from PBMCs. These receptors originate from a man between 18 and 35 years old in good health. Some clones in this sample may be carry-over from other donors' samples. The CDR3 runs from the conserved cysteine through the conserved F or W. A clone size is listed for some rows: how often the clone was seen (once, few, many), or a class if it is expanded.

V gene,clone size,J gene,CDR3 protein
TRBV28,NA,TRBJ2-1,CASSSHRTAHGQFF
TRBV5-8,NA,TRBJ1-5,CAGAYGTVYTQPQHF
TRBV5-6,NA,TRBJ2-7,CASESWGEQYF
TRBV4-1,once,TRBJ2-7,CASSQARTGTYEQYF
TRBV6-5,NA,TRBJ2-1,CASSPAYLSREQFF
TRBV27,NA,TRBJ2-1,CASSPLSSYNEQFF
TRBV28,NA,TRBJ2-7,CASSLTGGSHEQYF
TRBV6-1,NA,TRBJ1-6,CASSESLALRVNSPLHF
TRBV2,NA,TRBJ1-1,CAKNRVVNTEAFF
TRBV6-1,NA,TRBJ2-3,CASSEGPWDTTDTQYF
TRBV27,NA,TRBJ1-5,CASRPEGSNQPQHF
TRBV15,NA,TRBJ1-3,CATGFGAHPGNTIYF
TRBV7-2,NA,TRBJ2-1,CASSPREDNEQFF
TRBV7-9,NA,TRBJ1-1,CASSLPRRNTEAFF
TRBV7-6,NA,TRBJ2-7,CASSPAGPTYEQYF
TRBV28,NA,TRBJ1-2,CASSFAGQLYGYTF
TRBV28,NA,TRBJ2-5,CASSFQGNQETQYF
TRBV19,NA,TRBJ2-2,CASKGHRNTGELFF
TRBV30,NA,TRBJ2-3,CAWGVGTASTDTQYF
TRBV21-1,NA,TRBJ2-3,CASSTRQSGDSCADTQYF
TRBV27,NA,TRBJ2-1,CASSFFLGNEQFF
TRBV5-1,NA,TRBJ2-3,CASSTADQGSGTDTQYF
TRBV5-6,NA,TRBJ2-2,CASSLAVGELFF
TRBV6-5,NA,TRBJ2-1,CASSPGVSPHNEQFF
TRBV7-9,NA,TRBJ1-2,CASSHYTINYGYTF
TRBV11-3,NA,TRBJ2-7,CASSYSRGYEQYF
TRBV11-2,once,TRBJ2-1,CASSFGRNEQFF
TRBV27,NA,TRBJ1-1,CASSLGRNTEAFF
TRBV6-6,NA,TRBJ1-5,CASSYPDRDNQPQHF
TRBV2,NA,TRBJ1-2,CASKTGEKRGYTF
TRBV7-2,NA,TRBJ2-7,CASSLAPGWNEQYF
TRBV19,NA,TRBJ2-7,CASSTRRKDEQYF
TRBV5-1,NA,TRBJ2-2,CASSPFRVTNTGELFF